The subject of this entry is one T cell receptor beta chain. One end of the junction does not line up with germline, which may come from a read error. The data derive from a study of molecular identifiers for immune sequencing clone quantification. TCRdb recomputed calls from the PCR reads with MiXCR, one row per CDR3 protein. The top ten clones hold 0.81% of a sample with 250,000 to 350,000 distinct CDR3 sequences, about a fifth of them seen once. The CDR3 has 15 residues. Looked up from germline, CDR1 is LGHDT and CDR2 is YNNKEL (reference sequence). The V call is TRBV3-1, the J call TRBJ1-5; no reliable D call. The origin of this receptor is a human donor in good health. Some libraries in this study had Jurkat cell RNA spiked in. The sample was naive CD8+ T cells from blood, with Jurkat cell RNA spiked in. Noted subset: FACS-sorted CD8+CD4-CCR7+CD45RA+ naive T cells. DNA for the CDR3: TGTGCCGGCAGCTTGGGTTGGAACTTGAATCAGCCCCAGCATTTT. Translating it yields CAGSLGWNLNQPQHF.